This T cell receptor (beta chain) originates from a study of OX40 agonist ivuxolimab in advanced cancers. The data were produced by immunoSEQ multiplex PCR, yet TCRdb's version contains in-frame clones alone and is incomplete. The sample holds fewer than 90,000 clones, 93% seen once. Systemic immunosuppression or autoimmune disease history was grounds to exclude patients. V was pared by 0 bases and J by 1 base, with 4 bases between. Germline CDR1 and CDR2: SGHRS and YFSETQ. The CDR3 is made up of 13 amino acids. This TCR derives from an adult with an advanced solid tumor such as melanoma, head and neck, liver or kidney cancer. The gene calls are TRBV5-1 and TRBJ2-5; D unresolved. Sequencing was performed on CD4+ or CD8+ T cells sorted from blood, taken in a trial of the OX40 agonist ivuxolimab. CDR3 loop: CASSLEVQETQYF. In nucleotides, the CDR3 is TGCGCCAGCAGCTTGGAGGTCCAAGAGACCCAGTACTTC.